The 5 T cell receptor beta chains reported below all come from one sample, sequenced in a study of prognosis after radiotherapy for stage I lung cancer. By two-round multiplex PCR, the TCR beta CDR3 was amplified from genomic DNA. Used in first-round PCR were primers specific to each TRBV and TRBJ gene. TCRdb reprocessed the multiplex PCR reads via MiXCR and lists one record per CDR3 protein. The sample holds under 50,000 distinct CDR3 sequences, 24% seen once. Sequencing used PBMCs, obtained before or after stereotactic body radiation therapy (not recorded which). All receptors derive from a donor aged 50 or older with non-small cell lung cancer.

This clonotype was detected many times. The V and J genes are TRBV4-1 and TRBJ1-5; D unclear. Germline assignment: CDR1 MGHRA and CDR2 YSYEKL. V was clipped by 0 bases and J by 5 bases, with 8 bases between them. CDR3 length: 14 amino acids. For the CDR3, the DNA is TGCGCCAGCAGCCAAGACTACGGTTATCAGCCCCAGCATTTT. The encoded protein is CASSQDYGYQPQHF.

Worth noting for this clonotype: At one end the junction does not follow the germline gene, possibly because of a read error. The rearrangement joins TRBV3-1 to TRBJ2-1; 10 bases match TRBD2. Germline V gene sequence: CDR1 LGHDT, CDR2 YNNKEL (reference sequence). CDR3 size: 16 residues. Here the CDR3 DNA reads TGTGCCAGCAGGAGGACTAGCGGAGGAGCCTGCAATGAGCAGTCCTTC. It is translated as CASRRTSGGACNEQSF.

This clonotype turned up a few times. This sequence may be a read error, since a much larger clone differs from it by one base. The rearrangement joins TRBV3-1 to TRBJ1-2, with a weak D call TRBD1 (6 bases). CDR3 length: 16 residues. Germline CDR1 and CDR2: LGHDT and YNNKEL (reference sequence). DNA of the CDR3: TGTACCAGCAGCCAAGGAGTACAGGGTGCATCCTATGGCTACACCTTC. It yields the protein CTSSQGVQGASYGYTF. The full variable domain, in which reference TRBV3-1 and TRBJ1-2 provide the parts outside the CDR3, is DTAVSQTPKYLVTQMGNDKSIKCEQNLGHDTMYWYKQDSKKFLKIMFSYNNKELIINETVPNRFSPKSPDKAHLNLHINSLELGDSAVYFCTSSQGVQGASYGYTFGSGTRLTVV.

The chain employs TRBV6-2 or TRBV6-3 and TRBJ2-6, with D tentatively TRBD1 (5 bases). The CDR3 has 15 amino acids. Trimming stripped 0 bases from V and 4 bases from J, with 7 bases between. Germline CDR1 reads MNHEY; CDR2 reads SVGEGT. The CDR3 loop reads CASSYSRQGANVLTF. The CDR3 bases are TGTGCCAGCAGTTACTCGAGACAGGGGGCCAACGTCCTGACTTTC.

This clonotype has at least ten counts. The chain joins TRBV20-1 to TRBJ2-7; 7 bases match TRBD1. Germline values: CDR1 DFQATT, CDR2 SNEGSKA (reference sequence). V lost 2 bases and J lost 0; bases outside the gene matches: 13. CDR3 size: 17 residues. This CDR3 reads CSARSTTGTDFSYEQYF. The CDR3 bases are TGCAGTGCTAGATCCACTACCGGGACAGACTTCTCCTACGAGCAGTACTTC.